These T cell receptor beta chains were read from a single sample in a study of T cell clones after liver transplantation. The method was immunoSEQ multiplex PCR; TCRdb's version includes in-frame clones alone and lacks a portion of them. The sample lists approximately 51,000 clones, less than 90% seen once, with 14% in the top ten. The input for sequencing was CD8+ T cells from blood, taken 12 months after liver transplant. The origin of the receptors is a human patient who received a liver transplant. T cells may partly derive from the graft donor. CDR3s include the opening cysteine and the closing phenylalanine or tryptophan. A D gene is named only where the DNA matches it firmly. Part of the rows lack a size; the others show once, few, many or a class for expanded clones.

size	V	D	J	CDR3	DNA
NA	TRBV7-3	TRBD2	TRBJ2-1	CASSLTGLAAYNEQFF	TGTGCCAGCAGCTTAACGGGACTAGCGGCTTACAATGAGCAGTTCTTC
NA	TRBV18	TRBD2	TRBJ2-7	CASSPGTGTSGLSYEQYF	TGTGCCAGCTCACCCGGGACAGGGACTAGCGGACTTTCCTACGAGCAGTACTTC
NA	TRBV2	TRBD1	TRBJ2-2	CASSHALTGHGDTGELFF	TGTGCCAGCAGTCACGCCCTGACAGGGCACGGCGACACCGGGGAGCTGTTTTTT
NA	TRBV6-5	NA	TRBJ2-2	CASSTSAGELFF	TGTGCCAGCAGTACAAGCGCCGGGGAGCTGTTTTTT
NA	TRBV5-1	TRBD1	TRBJ2-7	CASSSRDRAYEQYF	TGCGCCAGCAGCTCCCGGGACAGAGCCTACGAGCAGTACTTC
NA	TRBV19	NA	TRBJ2-1	CASSATGRSYNEQFF	TGTGCCAGTAGCGCCACAGGGAGGTCCTACAATGAGCAGTTCTTC
NA	TRBV16	NA	TRBJ1-2	CASSQSQGIVYGYTF	TGTGCCAGCAGCCAATCTCAGGGAATAGTCTATGGCTACACCTTC
NA	TRBV7-2	NA	TRBJ2-1	CASSLLPSRNEQFF	TGTGCCAGCAGCTTACTCCCCTCTAGGAATGAGCAGTTCTTC
NA	TRBV10-1	NA	TRBJ2-3	CATNNEDREGDTQYF	TGCGCCACCAACAACGAGGACAGAGAAGGAGATACGCAGTATTTT
once	TRBV27	TRBD2	TRBJ2-1	CASSLSSASGFHEQFF	TGTGCCAGCAGTTTATCCTCGGCTAGCGGGTTCCATGAGCAGTTCTTC
NA	TRBV6-5	TRBD1	TRBJ2-7	CASSPGPGGSEQYF	TGTGCCAGCAGCCCCGGTCCAGGGGGCAGCGAGCAGTACTTC
NA	TRBV11-2	NA	TRBJ2-7	CASSLAGVAYEQYF	TGTGCCAGCAGCTTAGCGGGAGTCGCCTACGAGCAGTACTTC
once	TRBV7-2	NA	TRBJ1-1	CASSLNKGLNTEAFF	TGTGCCAGCAGCTTAAATAAGGGATTGAACACTGAAGCTTTCTTT
few	TRBV27	TRBD1	TRBJ2-7	CASSSPSRGREQYF	TGTGCCAGCAGTTCGCCCTCCAGGGGGCGGGAGCAGTACTTC
NA	TRBV9	NA	TRBJ1-3	CASSVEGGHLSGNTIYF	TGTGCCAGCAGCGTAGAGGGGGGCCACCTCTCTGGAAACACCATATATTTT
NA	TRBV4-3	NA	TRBJ1-2	CASSQVEGDEGGYTF	TGCGCCAGCAGCCAAGTGGAGGGGGATGAAGGTGGCTACACCTTC
NA	TRBV6-5	TRBD2	TRBJ2-5	CASSYGLAGGETQYF	TGTGCCAGCAGTTACGGGCTAGCGGGAGGGGAGACCCAGTACTTC
NA	TRBV28	NA	TRBJ2-7	CASSPRDLRPYEQYF	TGTGCCAGCAGTCCCCGGGACCTGAGGCCCTACGAGCAGTACTTC
NA	TRBV10-3	NA	TRBJ2-5	CAISEGPFQETQYF	TGTGCCATCAGTGAGGGCCCCTTCCAAGAGACCCAGTACTTC
NA	TRBV2	TRBD2	TRBJ2-3	CAIMGLVTDTQYF	TGTGCCATCATGGGACTAGTTACAGATACGCAGTATTTT
NA	TRBV9	NA	TRBJ2-7	CASSVDGGTYEQYF	TGTGCCAGCAGCGTAGATGGGGGCACCTACGAGCAGTACTTC
NA	TRBV19	NA	TRBJ2-1	CASSPGLYNEQFF	TGTGCCAGTAGTCCGGGACTGTATAATGAGCAGTTCTTC
NA	TRBV4-1	NA	TRBJ1-5	CASSHSSLGGIQPQHF	TGCGCCAGCAGCCACTCCTCGTTGGGGGGAATCCAGCCCCAGCATTTT
NA	TRBV4-1	NA	TRBJ1-5	CASSLNNPDSNQPQHF	TGCGCCAGCAGCCTTAACAATCCAGATAGCAATCAGCCCCAGCATTTT
many	TRBV27	TRBD2	TRBJ2-7	CASSWASGSYEQYF	TGTGCCAGCAGTTGGGCCAGCGGGAGTTACGAGCAGTACTTC
NA	TRBV27	NA	TRBJ2-7	CASSLSAGSAYEQYF	TGTGCCAGCAGTTTATCGGCGGGTTCGGCCTACGAGCAGTACTTC
NA	TRBV21-1	NA	TRBJ1-2	CASSPGVLNYGYTF	TGTGCCAGCAGCCCCGGGGTACTTAACTATGGCTACACCTTC
NA	TRBV2	NA	TRBJ2-3	CASRDSTDTQYF	TGTGCCAGCAGAGATAGCACAGATACGCAGTATTTT
NA	TRBV7-9	NA	TRBJ1-3	CASSYDRSSGNTIYF	TGTGCCAGCAGCTATGACCGGAGCTCTGGAAACACCATATATTTT
NA	TRBV29-1	NA	TRBJ2-4	CSVGEGIAKNIQYF	TGCAGCGTTGGCGAAGGGATAGCCAAAAACATTCAGTACTTC
NA	TRBV6-5	NA	TRBJ1-2	CASNPNSLYGYTF	TGTGCCAGCAATCCCAACAGCCTCTATGGCTACACCTTC
NA	TRBV4-1	NA	TRBJ2-1	CASSQDFALGTYNEQFF	TGCGCCAGCAGCCAAGATTTCGCCCTGGGCACCTACAATGAGCAGTTCTTC
NA	TRBV28	NA	TRBJ1-2	CASSPPLGGLAYYGYTF	TGTGCCAGCAGTCCCCCCCTAGGAGGCCTGGCCTACTATGGCTACACCTTC
NA	TRBV6-5	NA	TRBJ2-7	CASSYAYEQYF	TGTGCCAGCAGTTATGCCTACGAGCAGTACTTC
NA	TRBV11-2	NA	TRBJ1-1	CASSFSGVRTEAFF	TGTGCCAGCAGCTTTTCTGGGGTTAGGACTGAAGCTTTCTTT
NA	TRBV28	TRBD1	TRBJ2-7	CASSSRQGATGYEQYF	TGTGCCAGCAGTTCGCGACAGGGGGCGACCGGGTACGAGCAGTACTTC
once	TRBV7-9	NA	TRBJ1-1	CASSLVPDSALRAFF	TGTGCCAGCAGCTTAGTACCGGACAGTGCCTTGAGAGCTTTCTTT
NA	TRBV5-1	NA	TRBJ1-2	CASSLRRMGEPNYGYTF	TGCGCCAGCAGCCTGAGGCGGATGGGGGAACCTAACTATGGCTACACCTTC
NA	TRBV11-2	TRBD2	TRBJ2-3	CASILGLAGSADTQYF	TGTGCCAGCATTCTCGGACTAGCGGGATCCGCAGATACGCAGTATTTT
NA	TRBV10-2	NA	TRBJ2-7	CASSETGATYEQYF	TGCGCCAGCAGTGAGACGGGAGCAACCTACGAGCAGTACTTC
NA	TRBV27	TRBD2	TRBJ2-3	CASSSLGVAGGGADTQYF	TGTGCCAGCAGTTCCCTCGGAGTAGCGGGAGGGGGGGCAGATACGCAGTATTTT
NA	TRBV27	NA	TRBJ1-1	CASSFQGTEAFF	TGTGCCAGCAGCTTCCAAGGGACTGAAGCTTTCTTT
NA	TRBV5-4	NA	TRBJ2-7	CASSLTPTYEQYF	TGTGCCAGCAGCTTGACACCTACCTACGAGCAGTACTTC
NA	TRBV5-6	TRBD1	TRBJ1-1	CASSFGQGRTEAFF	TGTGCCAGCAGCTTCGGACAGGGTAGGACTGAAGCTTTCTTT
once	TRBV29-1	NA	TRBJ2-2	CSVEEDVGGPAGELFF	TGCAGCGTTGAAGAGGACGTCGGAGGGCCCGCCGGGGAGCTGTTTTTT
NA	TRBV19	NA	TRBJ2-7	CASSMNRGEQYF	TGTGCCAGTAGTATGAATAGGGGGGAGCAGTACTTC
NA	TRBV19	NA	TRBJ1-1	CASSFIGGSTEAFF	TGTGCCAGTAGTTTCATAGGGGGGAGCACTGAAGCTTTCTTT
NA	TRBV28	NA	TRBJ1-1	CATTPGNTEAFF	TGTGCCACCACACCAGGGAACACTGAAGCTTTCTTT
NA	TRBV28	NA	TRBJ1-1	CASRPAGTGTEAFF	TGTGCCAGCAGGCCTGCAGGGACGGGAACTGAAGCTTTCTTT
NA	TRBV6-5	TRBD1	TRBJ2-7	CASSYSTGTETYEQYF	TGTGCCAGCAGTTACTCCACCGGGACAGAGACCTACGAGCAGTACTTC
NA	TRBV5-8	NA	TRBJ2-7	CASSFKDFFGEQYF	TGTGCCAGCAGCTTTAAGGATTTCTTTGGCGAGCAGTACTTC
NA	TRBV7-9	TRBD2	TRBJ2-5	CASSGTSGLQETQYF	TGTGCCAGCAGCGGGACTAGCGGCCTCCAAGAGACCCAGTACTTC
NA	TRBV28	NA	TRBJ1-1	CASSFRGLDEAFF	TGTGCCAGCAGTTTTAGGGGGTTGGATGAAGCTTTCTTT
NA	TRBV7-8	NA	TRBJ1-5	CASSLGVQSLYSNQPQHF	TGTGCCAGCAGCTTAGGCGTACAGAGCCTTTATAGCAATCAGCCCCAGCATTTT